This TCR beta chain was recorded in a study of blood T cells in healthy people across ages. General study points: A strong correlation was found between TCR beta diversity and the percentage of naive T cells.

A J-beta primer mix and a sample-barcoded 5' primer were used in a second PCR of about 6 to 12 cycles. Using its own MiXCR run on the 5' RACE reads, TCRdb lists one record per CDR3 protein. The sample contains 800,000 to 900,000 distinct CDR3 sequences, 62% of which appear only once. V lost 8 bases, J lost 5 bases, and 10 bases stayed unmatched. Germline CDR1 reads SNHLY; CDR2 reads FYNNEI. The CDR3 runs 15 residues. Of note for this clonotype: Its antigen is unknown.

The chain uses TRBV2 and TRBJ2-1; 9 bases agree with TRBD1. Sequencing input: blood. This clonotype originated in a young man in good health. The CDR3 loop reads CASWNLGTGHNEQFF. The CDR3 nucleotides are TGTGCCAGCTGGAACCTCGGGACAGGGCACAATGAGCAGTTCTTC.